This T cell receptor beta chain derives from a study of cytomegalovirus exposure and HLA in healthy donors. PCR involved 60 Vbeta and 13 Jbeta primers. In the authors' workflow: In a later analysis, 79 million or so unique TCR beta chains included roughly 11 million shared by two or more donors. The assay was immunoSEQ multiplex PCR, and TCRdb's table has in-frame clones only and misses some. The DNA was the basis for D and trimming; V, J and clone size are from that table. This sample has about 65,000 clones; 70% to 80% occur once, and the top ten carry roughly 3.1%. The TCR comes from a girl under 18 in good health and CMV-seropositive. Material: PBMCs.

This CDR3 reads CAWSVDTNNEQFF. CDR3 bases: TGTGCCTGGAGTGTAGACACCAACAATGAGCAGTTCTTC. This sequence joins TRBV30 and TRBJ2-1; no clear D. The V and J ends lost 0 bases and 5 bases respectively, with 8 bases between them. Germline V lookup: CDR1 GTSNPN, CDR2 SVGIG (reference sequence). CDR3 size: 13 residues.